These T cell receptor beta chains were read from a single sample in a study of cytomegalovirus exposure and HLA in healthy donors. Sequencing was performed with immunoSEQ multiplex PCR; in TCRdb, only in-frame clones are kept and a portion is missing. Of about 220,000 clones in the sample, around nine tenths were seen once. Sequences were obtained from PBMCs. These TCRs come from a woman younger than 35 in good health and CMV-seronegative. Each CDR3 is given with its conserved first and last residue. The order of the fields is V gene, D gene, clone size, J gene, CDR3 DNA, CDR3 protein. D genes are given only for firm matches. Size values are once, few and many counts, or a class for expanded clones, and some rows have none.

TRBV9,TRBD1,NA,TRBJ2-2,TGTGCCACCCCTAGGGCCGGGACAGCAAACACCGGGGAGCTGTTTTTT,CATPRAGTANTGELFF
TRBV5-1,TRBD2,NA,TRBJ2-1,TGCGCCAGCAGCCCCAAACGAGATAGCGGGGCTTTCAATGAGCAGTTCTTC,CASSPKRDSGAFNEQFF
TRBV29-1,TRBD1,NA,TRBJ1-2,TGCAGCGTTGAAGTCAGATTGGGGACAGGGGTCTCTGGTGGCTACACCTTC,CSVEVRLGTGVSGGYTF
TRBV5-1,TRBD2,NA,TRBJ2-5,TGCGCCAGCAGACCAGCCGGGAGGGATGGGACTAGCGGGGCCCAAGAGACCCAGTACTTC,CASRPAGRDGTSGAQETQYF
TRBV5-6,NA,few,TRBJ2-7,TGTGCCAGCACATCGACAGGAACCTACGAGCAGTACTTC,CASTSTGTYEQYF
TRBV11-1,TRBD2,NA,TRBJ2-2,TGTGCCAGCAGCTTTAGCGGGAGACGGGGCGGGGAGCTGTTTTTT,CASSFSGRRGGELFF
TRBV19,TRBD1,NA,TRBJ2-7,TGTGCCAGTAGTACACAATCAGCCGGGACAGTGGCCTACGAGCAGTACTTC,CASSTQSAGTVAYEQYF
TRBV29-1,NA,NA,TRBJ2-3,TGCAGCGTTGACCCCCTCCACTCAGATACGCAGTATTTT,CSVDPLHSDTQYF
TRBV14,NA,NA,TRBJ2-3,TGTGCCAGCAGCCAAGATCGACTCGGCACAGATACGCAGTATTTT,CASSQDRLGTDTQYF
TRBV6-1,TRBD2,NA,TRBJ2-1,TGTGCCAGCAGAGCGACTAGCGGGAGCCACAATGAGCAGTTCTTC,CASRATSGSHNEQFF
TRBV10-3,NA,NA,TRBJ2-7,TGTGCCATCAGTATTCTAACAGACCACGAGCAGTACTTC,CAISILTDHEQYF
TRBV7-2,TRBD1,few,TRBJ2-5,TGTGCCAGCAGCCCCCGGACAGGGCGAGAGACCCAGTACTTC,CASSPRTGRETQYF
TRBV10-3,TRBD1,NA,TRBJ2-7,TGTGCCGGCCGGACAGGGAAATCCTACGAGCAGTACTTC,CAGRTGKSYEQYF
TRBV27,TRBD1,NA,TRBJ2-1,TGTGCCAGCGTAACCAAGCACGGACAGGACCCCTCCTACAATGAGCAGTTCTTC,CASVTKHGQDPSYNEQFF
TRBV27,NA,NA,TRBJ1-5,TGTGCCAGCAGCCGACGACTGGATAGCAATCAGCCCCAGCATTTT,CASSRRLDSNQPQHF
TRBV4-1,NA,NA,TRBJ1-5,TGCGCCAGCAGCCAAGTTGCCGCAATGAGGAGCAATCAGCCCCAGCATTTT,CASSQVAAMRSNQPQHF
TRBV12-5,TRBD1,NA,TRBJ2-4,TGTGCTAGTGGTTTGAACAGGGGTCCGCTGTCAAACATTCAGTACTTC,CASGLNRGPLSNIQYF
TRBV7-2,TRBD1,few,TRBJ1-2,TGTGCCAGCAGCAGTCGACAGGGAGGCTACACCTTC,CASSSRQGGYTF
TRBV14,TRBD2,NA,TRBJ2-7,TGTGCCAGCAGCCAATTGGGACTAGCGGGAGCGCACGAGCAGTACTTC,CASSQLGLAGAHEQYF
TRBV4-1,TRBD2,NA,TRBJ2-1,TGCGCCAGCAGCCAAGTGGCGGGGGGGTCCTACAATGAGCAGTTCTTC,CASSQVAGGSYNEQFF
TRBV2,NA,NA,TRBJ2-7,TGTGCCAGCATTCTCGGCGGGTCCTCCTACGAGCAGTACTTC,CASILGGSSYEQYF
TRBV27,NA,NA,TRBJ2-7,TGTGCCAGCAGTTTAGGTGACCCCCGCGCGGGCGAGCAGTACTTC,CASSLGDPRAGEQYF
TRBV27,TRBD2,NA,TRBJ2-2,TGTGCCAGCAGTTCCAGGGAACGGGGGGGTTGGAAGAACACCGGGGAGCTGTTTTTT,CASSSRERGGWKNTGELFF
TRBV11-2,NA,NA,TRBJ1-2,TGTGCCAGCAGCCCCTTGGGGGCCTATGGCTACACCTTC,CASSPLGAYGYTF
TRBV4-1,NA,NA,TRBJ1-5,TGCGCCAGCAGCCAAAGGGGTCGCAATCAGCCCCAGCATTTT,CASSQRGRNQPQHF
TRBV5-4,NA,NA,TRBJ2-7,TGTGCCAGCAGCTGGGGCGGGGGCCCCTTTAGCGAGCAGTACTTC,CASSWGGGPFSEQYF
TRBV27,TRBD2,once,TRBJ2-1,TGTGCCAGCAGTCCCGGGGGGTCCTACAATGAGCAGTTCTTC,CASSPGGSYNEQFF
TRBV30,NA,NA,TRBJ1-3,TGTGCCTGGAGTGTGGGGCAACTTAACACCATATATTTT,CAWSVGQLNTIYF
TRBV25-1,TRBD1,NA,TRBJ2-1,TGTGCCAGCAGTGGGGAAGGGGACAGCGGTACCAATGAGCAGTTCTTC,CASSGEGDSGTNEQFF
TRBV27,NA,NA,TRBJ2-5,TGTGCCAGCAGTTTAGCAGAACAAGAGACCCAGTACTTC,CASSLAEQETQYF
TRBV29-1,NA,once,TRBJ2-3,TGCAGCGTTGGCGGAGGCGGGAACACAGATACGCAGTATTTT,CSVGGGGNTDTQYF
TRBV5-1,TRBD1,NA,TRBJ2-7,TGCGCCACCTCGACCGGGACAGGGTCCGTCGAGCAGTACTTC,CATSTGTGSVEQYF
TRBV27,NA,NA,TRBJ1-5,TGTGCCAGCAGCCCTATCAATCAGCCCCAGCATTTT,CASSPINQPQHF
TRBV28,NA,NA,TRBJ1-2,TGTGCCAGCAGTTTAAACGGGGACTATGGCTACACCTTC,CASSLNGDYGYTF
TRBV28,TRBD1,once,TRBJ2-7,TGTGCCAGCAGTTTTCAGGGGGCCTACGAGCAGTACTTC,CASSFQGAYEQYF
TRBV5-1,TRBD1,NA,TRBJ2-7,TGCGCCTCATCACAGGGGGCGGGAGAGCAGTACTTC,CASSQGAGEQYF
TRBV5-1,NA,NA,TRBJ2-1,TGCGCCAGCAGCTTGGGTTTAGCGGTGAATGAGCAGTTCTTC,CASSLGLAVNEQFF
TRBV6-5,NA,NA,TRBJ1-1,TGTGCCAGCAGTTACCAGGGAGGGAGTGACACTGAAGCTTTCTTT,CASSYQGGSDTEAFF
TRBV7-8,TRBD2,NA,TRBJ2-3,TGTGCCAGCAGCTCTAGGACTAGCGGGGGTCGCACAGATACGCAGTATTTT,CASSSRTSGGRTDTQYF
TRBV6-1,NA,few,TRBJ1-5,TGTGCCAGCAGTGCTCGGAGCAATCAGCCCCAGCATTTT,CASSARSNQPQHF
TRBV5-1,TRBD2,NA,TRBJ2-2,TGCGCCAGCAGCTTGGCCTTTGGGCGGGAGATCTTCGCCGGGGAGCTGTTTTTT,CASSLAFGREIFAGELFF